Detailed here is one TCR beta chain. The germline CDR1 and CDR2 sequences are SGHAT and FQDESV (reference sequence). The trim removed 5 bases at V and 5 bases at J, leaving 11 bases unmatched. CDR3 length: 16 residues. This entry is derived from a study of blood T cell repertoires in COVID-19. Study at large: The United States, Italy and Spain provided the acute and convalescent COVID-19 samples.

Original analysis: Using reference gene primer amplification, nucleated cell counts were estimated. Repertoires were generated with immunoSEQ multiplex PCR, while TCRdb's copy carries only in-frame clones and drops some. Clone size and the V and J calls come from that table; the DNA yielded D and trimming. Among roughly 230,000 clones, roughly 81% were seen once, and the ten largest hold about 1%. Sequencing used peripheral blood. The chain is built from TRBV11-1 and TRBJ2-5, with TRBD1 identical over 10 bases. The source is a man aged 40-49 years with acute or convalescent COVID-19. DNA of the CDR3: TGTGCCAGCAGCCGCCGGGACAGGGGCCAGGGTGAGACCCAGTACTTC. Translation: CASSRRDRGQGETQYF. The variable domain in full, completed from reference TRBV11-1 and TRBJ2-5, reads EAEVAQSPRYKITEKSQAVAFWCDPISGHATLYWYRQILGQGPELLVQFQDESVVDDSQLPKDRFSAERLKGVDSTLKIQPAELGDSAMYLCASSRRDRGQGETQYFGPGTRLLVL.